This TCR beta chain was obtained from a study of post-analysis software for immune sequencing data. Presence of unique molecular identifiers characterized the TCR beta cDNA libraries. TCRdb redid the calling of the PCR reads with MiXCR, one entry per CDR3 protein. This repertoire shows around 160,000 distinct CDR3 sequences, 30% to 45% found once; its top ten account for 25% to 35%. This clonotype has a handful of counts. The sequence was collected from a girl aged 5-17 years with multiple sclerosis. The sequences come from blood, collected after autologous hematopoietic stem cell transplantation.

The CDR3 protein is CSARDNEQFF. DNA for the CDR3: TGCAGTGCTAGAGATAATGAGCAGTTCTTC. This chain uses TRBV20-1 with TRBJ2-1; no clear D. V lost 0 bases and J 7 bases, leaving 1 base between the germline ends. The CDR3 totals 10 residues. Germline V gives CDR1 DFQATT, CDR2 SNEGSKA (reference sequence).